This record covers a single T cell receptor (beta chain). Its antigen is unknown. This sample was taken from a study of T-cell memory formation after mild COVID-19. In the study overall: TCR clusters were mostly donor specific. Whole-study results and caveats: Among clones contracting day 15 to 85, CD4/CD8 was balanced, whereas later expanders leaned CD4+.

5'RACE with constant-segment primers built TCRalpha and TCRbeta cDNA libraries with UMIs. TCRdb re-called the 5' RACE reads through MiXCR, storing one row per CDR3 protein. The profile shows about 450,000 distinct CDR3 sequences, less than 25% of them singletons. The CDR3 is 15 amino acids. The V and J ends lost 4 bases and 0 bases, in that order; junction bases with no gene match: 4. CDR1 is SGHRS and CDR2 is YFSETQ in the germline V gene. The sequence came from an adult woman who had mild COVID-19 (a few samples of this study predate the infection). Cell type and time point are not known. The material sequenced was PBMCs or a T cell subset sorted from them (not recorded which). The chain uses TRBV5-1 and TRBJ2-1, with TRBD2 matching 7 bases. The CDR3 spells CASSGEGSSYNEQFF. DNA of the CDR3: TGCGCCAGCAGCGGGGAGGGAAGCTCCTACAATGAGCAGTTCTTC.